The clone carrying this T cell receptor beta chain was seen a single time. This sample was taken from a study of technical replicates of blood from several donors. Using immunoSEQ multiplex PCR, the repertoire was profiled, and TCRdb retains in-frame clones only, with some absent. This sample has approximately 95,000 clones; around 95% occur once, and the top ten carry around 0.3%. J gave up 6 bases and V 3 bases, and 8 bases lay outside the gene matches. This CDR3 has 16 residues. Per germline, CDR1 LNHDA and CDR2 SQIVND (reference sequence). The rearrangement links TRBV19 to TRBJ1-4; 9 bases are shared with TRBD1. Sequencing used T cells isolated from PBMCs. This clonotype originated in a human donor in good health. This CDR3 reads CASSISAGQGYEKLFF. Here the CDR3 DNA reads TGTGCCAGTAGTATTTCGGCGGGACAGGGCTATGAAAAACTGTTTTTT.